This TCR beta chain was identified during a study of cytomegalovirus exposure and HLA in healthy donors. The PCR made use of 60 Vbeta and 13 Jbeta primers. TCRdb keeps only in-frame clones here, not all; method: immunoSEQ multiplex PCR. Here the sample spans about 160,000 clones, roughly 81% being singletons. Of note for this clone: The antigen remains unidentified.

Regarding the study as a whole: With later analysis, a missense DCLRE1C variant became linked to TCR beta V- and J-gene trimming.

Germline lookup yields CDR1 SGHNT and CDR2 YYREEE (reference sequence). The V segment lost 4 bases and the J segment 5 bases; nucleotides outside the gene matches: 5. The CDR3 is made up of 15 amino acids. The chain links TRBV5-4 to TRBJ2-5, with TRBD2 matching 13 bases. The source of this sequence is a man younger than 30 in good health and CMV-seropositive. Input material: PBMCs. CDR3 bases: TGTGCCAGCAGCCTAAGGACTAGCGGGGGTGAGACCCAGTACTTC. Translating it yields CASSLRTSGGETQYF.